Listed below are T cell receptor beta chains from one sample, sequenced in a study of cytomegalovirus exposure and HLA in healthy donors. Data came from immunoSEQ multiplex PCR; TCRdb stores just in-frame clones and leaves some out. The table lists under 200,000 clones, about 81% of them singletons. Sequenced sample: PBMCs. The receptors derive from a woman in her forties or fifties in good health and CMV-seropositive. Both conserved end residues are part of each CDR3. A D gene is named only where the DNA matches it firmly. Clone size is not always given. Where it is, it says once, few, many or a class for expanded clones.

V	J	size	D	CDR3	DNA
TRBV6-5	TRBJ2-7	.	TRBD2	CASSPGGGGVSEQYF	TGTGCCAGCAGTCCGGGGGGCGGGGGGGTCTCCGAGCAGTACTTC
TRBV10-3	TRBJ1-2	.	TRBD1	CANGQGVGSNYGYTF	TGTGCCAACGGACAGGGAGTTGGATCTAACTATGGCTACACCTTC
TRBV7-2	TRBJ2-5	.	TRBD1	CASSLLGQVTQYF	TGTGCCAGCAGCTTATTGGGACAGGTGACCCAGTACTTC
TRBV29-1	TRBJ1-2	once	.	CSASLAGQTNYGYTF	TGCAGCGCATCCTTGGCTGGCCAGACTAACTATGGCTACACCTTC
TRBV11-1	TRBJ2-1	.	.	CASSSGRGGYNEQFF	TGTGCCAGCAGCTCTGGGCGGGGAGGCTACAATGAGCAGTTCTTC
TRBV2	TRBJ1-6	.	.	CASSERFSPLHF	TGTGCCAGCAGTGAACGGTTTTCACCCCTCCACTTT
TRBV2	TRBJ2-7	.	TRBD2	CASGLAGLGEQYF	TGTGCCAGCGGCCTAGCGGGGCTGGGGGAGCAGTACTTC
TRBV5-4	TRBJ2-3	.	TRBD2	CASSFAGGPGTQYF	TGTGCCAGCAGCTTTGCGGGGGGGCCGGGTACGCAGTATTTT
TRBV5-4	TRBJ1-1	.	TRBD1	CASSFTGETEAFF	TGTGCCAGCAGCTTTACAGGGGAAACTGAAGCTTTCTTT
TRBV2	TRBJ2-7	.	.	CASRDGTYYEQYF	TGTGCCAGCAGAGACGGGACATACTACGAGCAGTACTTC
TRBV13	TRBJ1-6	.	.	CASSLRTDYNSPLHF	TGTGCCAGCAGCCTTCGGACAGACTATAATTCACCCCTCCACTTT
TRBV19	TRBJ1-3	.	TRBD1	CASSAYPGQGAGNTIYF	TGTGCCAGTAGTGCCTACCCGGGACAGGGGGCTGGAAACACCATATATTTT
TRBV7-9	TRBJ2-7	.	.	CASSSDTYEQYF	TGTGCCAGCAGCTCGGACACCTACGAGCAGTACTTC
TRBV2	TRBJ1-4	.	.	CASSPPGANEKLFF	TGTGCCAGCAGCCCCCCGGGAGCTAATGAAAAACTGTTTTTT
TRBV5-1	TRBJ1-1	few	TRBD1	CASRPGTGGKNTEAFF	TGCGCCAGCAGGCCAGGGACAGGGGGGAAGAACACTGAAGCTTTCTTT
TRBV7-9	TRBJ2-7	once	.	CASSRQDSSYEQYF	TGTGCCAGCAGCCGTCAGGACAGCTCCTACGAGCAGTACTTC
TRBV30	TRBJ1-5	.	.	CAWSLDSFNQPQHF	TGTGCCTGGAGTCTTGACAGCTTCAATCAGCCCCAGCATTTT
TRBV9	TRBJ2-3	.	.	CASSVREGTQYF	TGTGCCAGCAGCGTACGGGAAGGTACGCAGTATTTT
TRBV4-1	TRBJ2-1	.	TRBD1	CVSSQGHGQGAYNEQFF	TGCGTCAGCAGCCAGGGACATGGACAGGGGGCATACAATGAGCAGTTCTTC
TRBV4-2	TRBJ1-2	once	.	CASSQEVRYYGYTF	TGTGCCAGCAGCCAAGAAGTGAGGTACTATGGCTACACCTTC
TRBV2	TRBJ1-3	.	.	CASSRDFISGNTIYF	TGTGCCAGCAGTAGGGACTTCATCTCTGGAAACACCATATATTTT
TRBV19	TRBJ1-5	.	.	CASSMGEGYQPQHF	TGTGCCAGTAGTATGGGTGAGGGATACCAGCCCCAGCATTTT
TRBV7-8	TRBJ2-1	.	.	CASSLASGLYNEQFF	TGTGCCAGCAGCTTAGCCAGCGGGTTATACAATGAGCAGTTCTTC
TRBV9	TRBJ1-1	few	.	CASSVSPGGTEAFF	TGTGCCAGCAGCGTCTCCCCGGGAGGCACTGAAGCTTTCTTT
TRBV7-3	TRBJ1-2	.	.	CASSLMGAGAYGYTF	TGTGCCAGCAGCTTAATGGGGGCGGGGGCCTATGGCTACACCTTC